This T cell receptor beta chain appears in the sequencing data of a study of shared clonotypes between healthy human individuals. In its sample, this clone was seen a few times. The germline gene is not matched at one end of the junction; a read error may be the cause. CDR3 length: 13 residues. In germline, CDR1 is MDHEN, CDR2 SYDVKM. Caucasian adults residing in Nashville, Tennessee made up all the donors. A deep-level run was used for the assay. Ten immunoSEQ deep assay plates held the unsorted PBMC DNA. As originally analysed: With immunoSEQ giving junction-only sequences and no quality scores, filtering differed. Sequenced by immunoSEQ multiplex PCR; TCRdb stores in-frame clones only, minus some. D and trimming were read from the DNA, whereas the V and J calls and clone size are those reported in that table. Altogether fewer than 600,000 clones are present, more than 70% being singletons, with the ten largest covering about 12%.

Sequences were obtained from PBMCs. This chain connects TRBV28 to TRBJ1-2; TRBD1 might be the D (6 bases). The sequence derives from a woman aged 40 to 49 in good health. Some clones in this sample may be carry-over from other donors' samples. For the CDR3, the DNA is TGTGCCAGCACTTTACGGGGGGCCGGTGGCTACACCTTC. This sequence encodes CASTLRGAGGYTF.